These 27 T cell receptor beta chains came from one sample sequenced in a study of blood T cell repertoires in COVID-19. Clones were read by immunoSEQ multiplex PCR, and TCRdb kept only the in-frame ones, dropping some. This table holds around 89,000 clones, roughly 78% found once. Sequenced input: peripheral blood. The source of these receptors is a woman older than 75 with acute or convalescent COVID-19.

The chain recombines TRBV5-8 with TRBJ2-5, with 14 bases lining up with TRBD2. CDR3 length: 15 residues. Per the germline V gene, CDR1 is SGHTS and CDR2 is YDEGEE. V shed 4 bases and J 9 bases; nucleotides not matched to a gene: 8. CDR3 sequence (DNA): TGTGCCAGCAGCCTAAGACTAGCGGGGGGGCCAGCCCAGTACTTC. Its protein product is CASSLRLAGGPAQYF.

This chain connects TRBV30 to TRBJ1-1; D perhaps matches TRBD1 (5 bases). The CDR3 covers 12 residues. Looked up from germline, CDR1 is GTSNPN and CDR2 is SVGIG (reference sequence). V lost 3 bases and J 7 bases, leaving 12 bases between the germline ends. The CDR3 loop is CAWSAGDYEAFF. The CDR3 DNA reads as TGTGCCTGGAGCGCGGGGGACTATGAAGCTTTCTTT.

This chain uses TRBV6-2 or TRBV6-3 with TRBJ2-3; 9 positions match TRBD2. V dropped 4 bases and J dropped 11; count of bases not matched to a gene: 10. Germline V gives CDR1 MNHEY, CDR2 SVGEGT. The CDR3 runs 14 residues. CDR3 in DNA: TGTGCCAGCAGTTGGGGAGCGGGGGGTCCCTGGCAGTATTTT. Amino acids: CASSWGAGGPWQYF.

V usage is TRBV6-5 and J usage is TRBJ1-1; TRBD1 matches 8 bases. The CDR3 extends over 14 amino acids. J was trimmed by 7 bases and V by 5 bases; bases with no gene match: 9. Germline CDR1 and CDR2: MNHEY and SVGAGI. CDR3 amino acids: CASSIHQGAGEAFF. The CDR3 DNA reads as TGTGCCAGCAGTATCCATCAGGGGGCTGGTGAAGCTTTCTTT.

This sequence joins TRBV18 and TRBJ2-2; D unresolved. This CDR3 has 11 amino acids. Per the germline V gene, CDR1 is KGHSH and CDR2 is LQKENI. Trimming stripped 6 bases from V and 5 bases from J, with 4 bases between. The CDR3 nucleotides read TGTGCCAGCTCCGGGACCGGGGAGCTGTTTTTT. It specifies CASSGTGELFF.

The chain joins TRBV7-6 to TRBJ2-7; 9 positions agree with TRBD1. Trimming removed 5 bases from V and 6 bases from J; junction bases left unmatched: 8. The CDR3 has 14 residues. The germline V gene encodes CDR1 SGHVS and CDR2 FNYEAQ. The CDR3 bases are TGTGCCAGCAGCCCACGGGACAGGGTTCTCGAGCAGTACTTC. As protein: CASSPRDRVLEQYF.

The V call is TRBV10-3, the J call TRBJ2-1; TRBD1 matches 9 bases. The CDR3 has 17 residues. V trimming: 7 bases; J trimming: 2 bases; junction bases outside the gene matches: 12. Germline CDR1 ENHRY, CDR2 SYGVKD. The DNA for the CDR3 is TGTGCCATCAATCTTGAGGACAGGGGCCATGCCTACAATGAGCAGTTCTTC. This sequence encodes CAINLEDRGHAYNEQFF.

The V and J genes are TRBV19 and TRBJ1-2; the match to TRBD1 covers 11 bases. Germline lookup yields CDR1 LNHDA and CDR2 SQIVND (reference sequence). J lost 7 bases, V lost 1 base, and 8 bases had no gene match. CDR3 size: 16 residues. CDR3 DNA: TGTGCCAGTAGTATAGGCCAGGGACAGGGGGGAGGTGGCTACACCTTC. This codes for CASSIGQGQGGGGYTF.

The CDR3 DNA reads as TGTGCCAGCAGGGCAACTAGCGGGGGGGCATTCGAGCAGTACTTC. This sequence encodes CASRATSGGAFEQYF. The chain is built from TRBV2 and TRBJ2-7; TRBD2 aligns across 13 bases. CDR3 size: 15 residues. Per the germline V gene, CDR1 is SNHLY and CDR2 is FYNNEI. The J segment lost 6 bases and the V segment lost 6 bases, leaving 8 bases of the junction unmatched.

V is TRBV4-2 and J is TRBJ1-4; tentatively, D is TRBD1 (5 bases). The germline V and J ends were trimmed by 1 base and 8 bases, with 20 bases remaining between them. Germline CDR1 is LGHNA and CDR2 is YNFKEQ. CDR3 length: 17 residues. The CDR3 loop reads CASSQVRREGAGEKLFF. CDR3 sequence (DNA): TGTGCCAGCAGCCAAGTGCGGCGGGAAGGGGCAGGGGAAAAACTGTTTTTT.

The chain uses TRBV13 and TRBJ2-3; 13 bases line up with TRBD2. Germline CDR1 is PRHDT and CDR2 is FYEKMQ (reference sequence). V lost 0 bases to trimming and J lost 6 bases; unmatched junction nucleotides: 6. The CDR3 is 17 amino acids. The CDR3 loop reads CASSLGTSGGAYDTQYF. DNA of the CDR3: TGTGCCAGCAGCTTAGGCACTAGCGGGGGGGCTTACGATACGCAGTATTTT.

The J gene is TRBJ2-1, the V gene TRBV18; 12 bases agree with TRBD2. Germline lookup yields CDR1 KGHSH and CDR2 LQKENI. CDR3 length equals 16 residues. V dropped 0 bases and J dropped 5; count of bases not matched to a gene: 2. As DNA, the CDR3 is TGTGCCAGCTCACCACCCCGGACTAGCGGGGACAATGAGCAGTTCTTC. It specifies CASSPPRTSGDNEQFF.

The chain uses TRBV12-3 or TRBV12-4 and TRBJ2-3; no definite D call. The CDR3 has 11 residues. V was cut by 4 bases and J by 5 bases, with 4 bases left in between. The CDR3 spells CASSSVDTQYF. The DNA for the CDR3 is TGTGCCAGCAGTTCCGTAGATACGCAGTATTTT.

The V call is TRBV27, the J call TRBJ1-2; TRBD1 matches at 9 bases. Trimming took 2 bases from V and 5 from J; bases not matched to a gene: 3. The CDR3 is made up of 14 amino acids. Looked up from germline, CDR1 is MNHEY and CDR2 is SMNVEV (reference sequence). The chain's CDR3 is CASSLATGGYGYTF. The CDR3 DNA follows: TGTGCCAGCAGTTTAGCGACAGGGGGATATGGCTACACCTTC.

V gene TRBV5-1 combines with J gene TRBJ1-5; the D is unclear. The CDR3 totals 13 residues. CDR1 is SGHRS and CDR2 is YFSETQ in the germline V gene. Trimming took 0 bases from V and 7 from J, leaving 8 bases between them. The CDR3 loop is CASSLAGSQPQHF. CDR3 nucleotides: TGCGCCAGCAGCTTGGCCGGTAGCCAGCCCCAGCATTTT.

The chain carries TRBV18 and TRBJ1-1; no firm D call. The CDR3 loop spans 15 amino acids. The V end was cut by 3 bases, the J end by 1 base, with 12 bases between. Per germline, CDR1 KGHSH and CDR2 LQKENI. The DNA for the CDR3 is TGTGCCAGCTCACCGAGAGGCCCGCCGAACACTGAAGCTTTCTTT. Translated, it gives CASSPRGPPNTEAFF. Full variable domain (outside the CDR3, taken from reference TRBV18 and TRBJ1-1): NAGVMQNPRHLVRRRGQEARLRCSPMKGHSHVYWYRQLPEEGLKFMVYLQKENIIDESGMPKERFSAEFPKEGPSILRIQQVVRGDSAAYFCASSPRGPPNTEAFFGQGTRLTVV.

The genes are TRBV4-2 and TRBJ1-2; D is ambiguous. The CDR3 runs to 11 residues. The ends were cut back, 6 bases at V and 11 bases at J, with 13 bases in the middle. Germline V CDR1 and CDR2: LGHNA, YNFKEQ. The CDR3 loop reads CASRSGDWYTF. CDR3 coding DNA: TGTGCCAGCAGGTCAGGCGATTGGTACACCTTC.

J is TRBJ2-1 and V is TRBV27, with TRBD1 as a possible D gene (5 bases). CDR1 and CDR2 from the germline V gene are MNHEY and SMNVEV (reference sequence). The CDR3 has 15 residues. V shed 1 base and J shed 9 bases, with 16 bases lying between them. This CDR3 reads CASSLLRRQGIEQFF. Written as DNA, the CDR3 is TGTGCCAGCAGTTTATTGAGGCGGCAGGGAATTGAGCAGTTCTTC.

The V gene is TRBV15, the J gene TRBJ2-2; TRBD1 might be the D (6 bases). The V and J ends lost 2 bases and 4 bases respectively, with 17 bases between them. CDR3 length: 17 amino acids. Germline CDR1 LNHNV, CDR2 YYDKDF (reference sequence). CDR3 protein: CATSRIGRGIGTGELFF. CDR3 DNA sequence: TGTGCCACCAGCAGAATCGGAAGGGGGATCGGCACCGGGGAGCTGTTTTTT.

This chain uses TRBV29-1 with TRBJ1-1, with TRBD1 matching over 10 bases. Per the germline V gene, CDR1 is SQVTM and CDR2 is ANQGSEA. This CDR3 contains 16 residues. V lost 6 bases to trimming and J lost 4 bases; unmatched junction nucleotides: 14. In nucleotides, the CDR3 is TGCAGCGTATCCGGGGGACAGGGGAGAGGAGGCACTGAAGCTTTCTTT. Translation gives CSVSGGQGRGGTEAFF.

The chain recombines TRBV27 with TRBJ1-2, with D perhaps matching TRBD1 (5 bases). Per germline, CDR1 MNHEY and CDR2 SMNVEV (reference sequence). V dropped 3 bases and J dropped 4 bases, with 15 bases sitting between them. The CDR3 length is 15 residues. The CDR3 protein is CASSLVGGRGYGYTF. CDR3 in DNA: TGTGCCAGCAGTTTGGTGGGGGGGAGAGGCTATGGCTACACCTTC.

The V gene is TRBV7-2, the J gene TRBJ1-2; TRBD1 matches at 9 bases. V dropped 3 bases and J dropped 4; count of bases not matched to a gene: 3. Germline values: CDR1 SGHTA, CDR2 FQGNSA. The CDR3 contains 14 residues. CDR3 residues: CASSFATGGYGYTF. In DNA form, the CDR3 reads TGTGCCAGCAGCTTTGCGACAGGGGGCTATGGCTACACCTTC.

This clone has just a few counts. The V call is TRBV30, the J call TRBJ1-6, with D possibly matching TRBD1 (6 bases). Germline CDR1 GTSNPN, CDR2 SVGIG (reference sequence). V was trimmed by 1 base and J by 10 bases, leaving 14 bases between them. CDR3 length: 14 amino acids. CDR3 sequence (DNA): TGTGCCTGGAGTGCCGGCACAGGGATGTCACCCCTCCACTTT. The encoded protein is CAWSAGTGMSPLHF.

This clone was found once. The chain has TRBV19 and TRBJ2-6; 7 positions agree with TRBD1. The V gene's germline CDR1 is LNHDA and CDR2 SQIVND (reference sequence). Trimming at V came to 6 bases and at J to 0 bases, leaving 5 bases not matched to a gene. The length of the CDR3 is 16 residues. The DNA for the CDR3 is TGTGCCAGTAGCGAGGGGGCCCGCTCTGGGGCCAACGTCCTGACTTTC. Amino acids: CASSEGARSGANVLTF.

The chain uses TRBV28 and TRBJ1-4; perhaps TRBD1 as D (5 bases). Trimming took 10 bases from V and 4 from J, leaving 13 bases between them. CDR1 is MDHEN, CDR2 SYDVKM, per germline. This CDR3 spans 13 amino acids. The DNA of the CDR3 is TGTGCCACCAAGGTAGGGGATAATGAAAAACTGTTTTTT. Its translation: CATKVGDNEKLFF.

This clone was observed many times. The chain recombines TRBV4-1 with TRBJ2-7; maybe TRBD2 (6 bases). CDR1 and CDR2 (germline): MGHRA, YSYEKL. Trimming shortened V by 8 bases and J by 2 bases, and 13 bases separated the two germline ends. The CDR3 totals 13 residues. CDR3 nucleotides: TGCGCCAGCGCGCGGGGATTTCCCTACGAGCAGTACTTC. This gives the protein CASARGFPYEQYF.

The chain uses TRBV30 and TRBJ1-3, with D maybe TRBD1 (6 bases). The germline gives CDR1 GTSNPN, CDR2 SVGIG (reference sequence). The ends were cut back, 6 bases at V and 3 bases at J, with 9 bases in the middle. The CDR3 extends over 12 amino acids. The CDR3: CACRGGGNTIYF. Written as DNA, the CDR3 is TGTGCCTGCAGGGGCGGTGGAAACACCATATATTTT.